This record concerns one T cell receptor (beta chain) sequence. The antigen remains undetermined. The entry originates in a study of response to subunit inactivated influenza vaccine. Study-level results: Each seasonal influenza vaccination recruits few new T cells, the authors suggested.

MiXCR, run by TCRdb on the RT-PCR reads, gives a single entry per CDR3 protein. The sample records roughly 670,000 distinct CDR3 sequences, approximately 15% being singletons. Germline V lookup: CDR1 MNHEY, CDR2 SMNVEV (reference sequence). The V end lost 3 bases, the J end lost 2 bases, and 8 bases lay between the germline ends. This CDR3 spans 14 amino acids. The rearrangement joins TRBV27 to TRBJ2-1; D is undetermined. The sample here was PBMCs from blood, taken 14 to 15 days before vaccination. The sequence came from a man between 50 and 59 years old who received an inactivated influenza vaccine. CDR3 sequence: CASSFGSPYNEQFF. The CDR3 DNA is TGTGCCAGCAGTTTCGGTTCGCCCTACAATGAGCAGTTCTTC.